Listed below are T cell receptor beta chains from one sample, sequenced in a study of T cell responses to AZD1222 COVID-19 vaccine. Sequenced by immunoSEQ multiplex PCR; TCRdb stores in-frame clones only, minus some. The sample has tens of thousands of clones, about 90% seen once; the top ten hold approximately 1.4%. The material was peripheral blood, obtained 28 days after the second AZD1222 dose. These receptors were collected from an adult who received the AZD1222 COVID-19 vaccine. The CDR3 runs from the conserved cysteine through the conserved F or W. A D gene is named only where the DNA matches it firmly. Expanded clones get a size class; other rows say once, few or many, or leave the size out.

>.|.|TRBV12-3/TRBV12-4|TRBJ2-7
CATQRGGTYEQYF
TGTGCGACCCAAAGGGGCGGAACCTACGAGCAGTACTTC
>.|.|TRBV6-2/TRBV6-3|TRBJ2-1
CASSLGGGTPYNEQFF
TGTGCCAGCAGTTTGGGGGGCGGAACCCCCTACAATGAGCAGTTCTTC
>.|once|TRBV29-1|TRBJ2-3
CSVPGATDTQYF
TGCAGCGTTCCAGGGGCCACAGATACGCAGTATTTT
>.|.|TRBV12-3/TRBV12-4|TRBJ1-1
CASRGGDNTEAFF
TGTGCCAGCAGGGGTGGGGATAACACTGAAGCTTTCTTT
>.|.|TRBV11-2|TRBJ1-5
CASSLGRISNQPQHF
TGTGCCAGCAGCTTAGGGAGGATTAGCAATCAGCCCCAGCATTTT
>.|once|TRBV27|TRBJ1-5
CASSPLAVNGNQPQHF
TGTGCCAGCAGTCCCCTCGCGGTAAACGGCAATCAGCCCCAGCATTTT
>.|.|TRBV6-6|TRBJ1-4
CASSYGDSTNEKLFF
TGTGCCAGCAGTTATGGGGATTCAACTAATGAAAAACTGTTTTTT
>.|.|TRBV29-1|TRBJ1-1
CSVEGQPNTEAFF
TGCAGCGTGGAGGGACAACCGAACACTGAAGCTTTCTTT
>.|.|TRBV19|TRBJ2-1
CASSIWTNENEQFF
TGTGCCAGTAGTATCTGGACTAATGAGAATGAGCAGTTCTTC
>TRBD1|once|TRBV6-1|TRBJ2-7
CASSELPDRVFYEQYF
TGTGCCAGCAGTGAACTTCCCGACAGGGTATTCTACGAGCAGTACTTC
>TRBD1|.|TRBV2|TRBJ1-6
CASSEGTGYNSPLHF
TGTGCCAGCAGTGAGGGGACAGGTTATAATTCACCCCTCCACTTT
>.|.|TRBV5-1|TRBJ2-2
CASSLSEPVGRELFF
TGCGCCAGCAGCTTAAGTGAACCCGTCGGTCGGGAGCTGTTTTTT
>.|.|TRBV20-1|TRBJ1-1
CSASGANTEAFF
TGCAGTGCTAGTGGGGCGAACACTGAAGCTTTCTTT
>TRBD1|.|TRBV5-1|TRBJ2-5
CASSFGSKGQGETQYF
TGCGCCAGCAGTTTTGGGTCAAAGGGACAGGGAGAGACCCAGTACTTC
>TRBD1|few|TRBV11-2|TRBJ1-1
CASSLQGMGTEAFF
TGTGCCAGCAGTCTACAGGGGATGGGGACTGAAGCTTTCTTT
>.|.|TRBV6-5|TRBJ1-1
CASIKVRNTEAFF
TGTGCCAGCATTAAGGTTAGGAACACTGAAGCTTTCTTT
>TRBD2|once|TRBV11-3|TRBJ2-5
CASSQGTSGGQETQYF
TGTGCCAGCAGCCAAGGGACTAGCGGGGGCCAAGAGACCCAGTACTTC
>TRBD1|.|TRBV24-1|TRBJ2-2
CATSAQGAGGELFF
TGTGCCACCAGTGCGCAGGGGGCTGGCGGGGAGCTGTTTTTT
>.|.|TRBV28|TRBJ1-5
CASTNGGFNQPQHF
TGTGCCAGCACAAATGGGGGATTCAATCAGCCCCAGCATTTT
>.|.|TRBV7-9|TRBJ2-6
CASSLTLSGANVLTF
TGTGCCAGCAGCTTAACCCTCTCTGGGGCCAACGTCCTGACTTTC
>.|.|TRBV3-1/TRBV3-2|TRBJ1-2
CASSPRGGANYGYTF
TGTGCCAGCAGCCCGCGGGGGGGGGCTAACTATGGCTACACCTTC
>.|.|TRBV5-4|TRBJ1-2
CASSSPGPGYTF
TGTGCCAGCAGCTCCCCGGGCCCTGGCTACACCTTC
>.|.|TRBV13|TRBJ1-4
CASSRGPGNVPNEKLFF
TGTGCCAGCAGCCGAGGCCCGGGGAATGTACCCAATGAAAAACTGTTTTTT
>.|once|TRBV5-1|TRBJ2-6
CASSFDHVRTSGANVLTF
TGCGCCAGCAGCTTCGACCACGTACGAACCTCTGGGGCCAACGTCCTGACTTTC
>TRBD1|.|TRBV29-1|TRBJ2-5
CSADIGTDQETQYF
TGCAGCGCTGATATTGGGACAGACCAAGAGACCCAGTACTTC
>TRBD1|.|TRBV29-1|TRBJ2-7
CSAILGQVRYEQYF
TGCAGCGCCATCCTAGGACAGGTTCGCTACGAGCAGTACTTC
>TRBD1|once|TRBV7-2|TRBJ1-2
CASSSSGTGVYGYTF
TGTGCCAGCAGCTCTTCCGGGACAGGGGTTTATGGCTACACCTTC
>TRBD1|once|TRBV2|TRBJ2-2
CASIDRAQAGELFF
TGTGCCAGCATCGACAGGGCTCAGGCCGGGGAGCTGTTTTTT
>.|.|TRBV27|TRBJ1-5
CASSAAGDPRGQHF
TGTGCCAGCAGTGCGGCAGGGGACCCTCGGGGCCAGCATTTT
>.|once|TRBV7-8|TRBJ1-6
CASSLGGRGSPLHF
TGTGCCAGCAGCCTCGGGGGGAGAGGTTCACCCCTCCACTTT
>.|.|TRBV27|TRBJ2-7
CASSPRGTNYEQYF
TGTGCCAGCAGCCCTAGGGGGACCAACTACGAGCAGTACTTC
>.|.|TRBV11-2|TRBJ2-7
CASSIGTVYEQYF
TGTGCCAGCAGCATCGGGACTGTCTACGAGCAGTACTTC
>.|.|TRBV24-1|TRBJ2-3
CATSSHSRVPDTQYF
TGTGCCACCAGTAGTCATAGTCGGGTCCCAGATACGCAGTATTTT
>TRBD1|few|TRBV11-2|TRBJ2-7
CASSLMGQSSYEQYF
TGTGCCAGCAGCTTAATGGGACAGTCCTCCTACGAGCAGTACTTC
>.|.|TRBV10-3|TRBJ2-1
CAITQYTGHTEQFF
TGTGCCATCACCCAATACACAGGCCACACTGAGCAGTTCTTC
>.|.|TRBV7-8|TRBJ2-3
CASSLAHSTDTQYF
TGTGCCAGCAGCTTAGCGCACAGCACAGATACGCAGTATTTT
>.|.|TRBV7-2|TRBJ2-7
CASSPATGITYEQYF
TGTGCCAGCAGCCCGGCAACCGGCATCACCTACGAGCAGTACTTC
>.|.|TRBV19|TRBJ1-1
CASSRGAYTEAFF
TGTGCCAGTAGTCGAGGGGCATATACTGAAGCTTTCTTT
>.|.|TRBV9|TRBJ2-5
CASSPGVSKETQYF
TGTGCCAGTTCCCCGGGTGTGTCAAAAGAGACCCAGTACTTC
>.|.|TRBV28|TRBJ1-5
CASSDPRGYQPQHF
TGTGCCAGCAGCGATCCCCGCGGGTACCAGCCCCAGCATTTT
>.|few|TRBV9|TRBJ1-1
CASSAWAGNTEAFF
TGTGCCAGCAGCGCCTGGGCTGGTAACACTGAAGCTTTCTTT
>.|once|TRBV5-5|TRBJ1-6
CASSLSRGYNSPLHF
TGTGCCAGCAGCTTATCCAGGGGTTATAATTCACCCCTCCACTTT
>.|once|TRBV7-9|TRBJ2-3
CASSPNRVGTDTQYF
TGTGCCAGCAGCCCTAACAGGGTGGGGACAGATACGCAGTATTTT
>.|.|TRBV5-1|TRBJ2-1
CASSTGLFGSYNEQFF
TGCGCCAGCAGCACCGGACTATTCGGGTCCTACAATGAGCAGTTCTTC
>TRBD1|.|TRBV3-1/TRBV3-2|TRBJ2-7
CASSPTGQGPYEQYF
TGTGCCAGCAGCCCAACGGGACAGGGGCCCTACGAGCAGTACTTC
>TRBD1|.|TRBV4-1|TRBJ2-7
CASSQDWGQGNGEQYF
TGCGCCAGCAGCCAAGACTGGGGACAGGGAAACGGGGAGCAGTACTTC
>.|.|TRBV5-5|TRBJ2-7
CASSLGSRRNYEQYF
TGTGCCAGCAGCTTGGGATCCAGGAGGAACTACGAGCAGTACTTC
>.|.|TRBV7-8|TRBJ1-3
CASSLVASARGWGNTIYF
TGTGCCAGCAGCTTAGTCGCCTCAGCCCGGGGGTGGGGAAACACCATATATTTT
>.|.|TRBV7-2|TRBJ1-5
CASSRAQEPQHF
TGTGCCAGCAGCCGGGCCCAGGAGCCCCAGCATTTT
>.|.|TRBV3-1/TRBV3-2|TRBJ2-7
CASSPSMTVSYEQYF
TGTGCCAGCAGCCCCTCGATGACAGTATCCTACGAGCAGTACTTC
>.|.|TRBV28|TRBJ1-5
CASNLGGQPQHF
TGTGCCAGCAACTTGGGGGGTCAGCCCCAGCATTTT
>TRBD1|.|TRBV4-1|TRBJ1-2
CASSQPLQGKGRGYTF
TGCGCCAGCAGCCAACCTCTACAGGGGAAGGGACGTGGCTACACCTTC
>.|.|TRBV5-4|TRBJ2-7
CASSSAGYSYEQYF
TGTGCCAGCAGTTCAGCAGGGTACTCCTACGAGCAGTACTTC
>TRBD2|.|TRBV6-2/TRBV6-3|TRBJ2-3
CASSYYGGAIDTQYF
TGTGCCAGCAGTTACTACGGGGGGGCCATAGATACGCAGTATTTT
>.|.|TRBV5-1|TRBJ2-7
CASSPGYTSYEQYF
TGCGCCAGCAGCCCAGGGTACACCTCCTACGAGCAGTACTTC
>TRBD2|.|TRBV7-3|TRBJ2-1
CASSWLAREGEQFF
TGTGCCAGCAGCTGGCTAGCAAGGGAGGGTGAGCAGTTCTTC
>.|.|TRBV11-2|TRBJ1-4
CASSLMGLTNEKLFF
TGTGCCAGCAGCTTAATGGGTTTAACTAATGAAAAACTGTTTTTT
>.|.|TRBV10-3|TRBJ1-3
CAISRATGSGNTIYF
TGTGCCATCAGTAGGGCGACAGGATCTGGAAACACCATATATTTT